The text below deals with one T cell receptor (beta chain). The target antigen is unknown. The source of the sample is a study of shared clonotypes between healthy human individuals. Whole-study findings and limits: A reduction in generation probabilities was seen for non-shared clonotypes relative to those shared by all four donors.

Several immunoSEQ plates held equal portions of the genomic DNA taken from each subset. Source study methods: ImmunoSEQ junction-only sequences lacked quality scores, so their filtering differed. Sequenced by immunoSEQ multiplex PCR; TCRdb stores in-frame clones only, minus some. V and J calls and clone size are those listed in that table; D and trimming were worked out from the DNA. The sample includes millions of clones, around 90% seen only once; the top ten take 0.11% to 0.15%. Negatively enriched CD4+ T cells were divided by CD45RA into naive and memory. V was cut by 4 bases and J by 4 bases, with 17 bases left in between. The CDR3 has 15 residues. Germline V CDR1 and CDR2: MNHEY, SMNVEV (reference sequence).

Input material: naive CD4+ T cells sorted from blood. The subset denotes: CD45RA+ positively selected. The TCR was taken from a man younger than 35 in good health. The chain is built from TRBV27 and TRBJ2-7; D uncertain. CDR3 in amino acids: CASSSRNSHPYEQYF. CDR3 DNA sequence: TGTGCCAGCAGTTCCCGTAACTCCCACCCTTACGAGCAGTACTTC.